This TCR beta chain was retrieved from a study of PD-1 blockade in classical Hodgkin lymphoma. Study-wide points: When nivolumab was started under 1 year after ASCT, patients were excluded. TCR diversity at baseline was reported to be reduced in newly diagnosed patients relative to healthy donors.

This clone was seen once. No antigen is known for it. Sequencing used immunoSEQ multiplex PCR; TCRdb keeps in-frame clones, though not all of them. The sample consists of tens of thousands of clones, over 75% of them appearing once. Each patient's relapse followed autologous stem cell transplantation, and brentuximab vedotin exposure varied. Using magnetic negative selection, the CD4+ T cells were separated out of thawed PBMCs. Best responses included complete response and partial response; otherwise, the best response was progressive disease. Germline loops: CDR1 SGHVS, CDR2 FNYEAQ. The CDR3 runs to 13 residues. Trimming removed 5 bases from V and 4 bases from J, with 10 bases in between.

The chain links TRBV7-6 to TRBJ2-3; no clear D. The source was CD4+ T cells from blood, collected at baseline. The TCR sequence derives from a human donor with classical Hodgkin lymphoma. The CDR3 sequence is CASSEVVSDTQYF. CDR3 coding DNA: TGTGCCAGCAGCGAAGTTGTGTCAGATACGCAGTATTTT.